Reported below is one TCR beta chain. What antigen it recognizes has not been identified. Base qualities are missing; no much larger clone stands one base away. The V end gives up 4 bases and the J end 3 bases, leaving 8 bases in the junction not matched to a gene. Per the germline V gene, LGHNA is the CDR1 and YNFKEQ is the CDR2. From cysteine to phenylalanine, the CDR3 is 15 amino acids long. The sequence is cut down to CDR3 DNA, 45 bases in frame from base 1. Participants in the prospective study were aged about 18 to 95 years, lived in under 30 United States geographic areas, and enrolled through a virtual design. Cohort assignment in the prospective study relied on participant-reported clinical history from a screening survey and a study questionnaire. Exposed participants were defined as having been in contact with someone with a PCR-confirmed or clinician-diagnosed COVID-19 case within 2 weeks of study entry. Each participant in the prospective study had whole blood, serum and a nasopharyngeal or oropharyngeal swab collected by mobile phlebotomists. Participants in the prospective study had the option to provide additional blood draws and questionnaires over a roughly two-month period. Blood samples from the prospective study were shipped frozen or at room temperature prior to DNA extraction.

The sample belongs to a study of blood T cell repertoires in COVID-19 (dated by TCRdb to the early 2020s). Turning to the overall study: The collaborator samples originated in the United States, Italy and Spain and spanned the acute and convalescent phases of COVID-19. The samples were drawn from the first 160 participants of the ongoing ImmuneRACE study and from 1,254 subjects provided by 6 global collaborators. The material from the prospective study consisted of cDNA or gDNA derived from T cells, B-cell-depleted T cells, or PBMCs. The sample metadata nearly always contained a de-identified subject ID, COVID-19 status, age in years and sex. A freely available public database, intended as a resource for researchers studying the immune response to SARS-CoV-2, is where the repertoires were released. Subjects who had been exposed to COVID-19, were actively infected with it, or had recovered from it provided the deeply sampled blood TCRbeta repertoires that made up the dataset. HLA class I and class II types, where available, came from metadata supplied by the sample provider rather than from assay-based typing. Findings and caveats that apply to the study as a whole: The amount of clinical and demographic metadata varied by source and participant and was provided uncurated.

TCRbeta CDR3 regions were amplified from genomic DNA using the immunoSEQ Assay, a bias-controlled multiplex PCR. In the source study's methods: The number of nucleated cells in each sample was estimated by amplification of reference gene primers within the assay. To quantify the absolute abundance of each unique TCRbeta CDR3 rearrangement, sequence reads were collapsed and filtered. For each sample, productive Simpson clonality was calculated by taking the square root of Simpson's diversity index across productive rearrangements. TCRdb stores this immuneACCESS table with in-frame sequences only. Part of the clones is absent; in the studies checked, under half of the shortfall reflects unresolved V genes, and no reason is known for the rest. V and J calls and clone size follow that table, whereas D and trimming were derived from the DNA. The sample profile shows some 300,000 clones; 89% of them were found once. Less than 3.5% of the sample lies in the top ten.

The receptor chain draws on TRBV4-2 and TRBJ2-5; TRBD2 agrees with 7 junctional bases. The TCR comes from a woman aged 50 to 60 who had been exposed to COVID-19. Sequenced: PBMCs or T cells enriched from blood (not recorded which). Here the CDR3 is given as CASSRRILAEETQYF. The DNA sequence is given as TGTGCCAGCAGCCGAAGGATTCTAGCGGAAGAGACCCAGTACTTC.